This passage covers 8 T cell receptor beta chains from one sample sequenced in a study of blood T cell repertoires in COVID-19 (dated by TCRdb to about 2020). Library prep was done by the immunoSEQ multiplex PCR assay. What TCRdb holds here is the immuneACCESS table cut down to in-frame rearrangements. Part of the clones is not present; checked against another copy, under half of the missing clones reflect an unresolved V gene, and the others are unexplained. The sample table contains roughly 62,000 clones; only one count was recorded for around 87% of them. Of the sample, around 10% falls within the top ten clones. Sequenced sample: peripheral blood. These receptors all stem from a human donor with acute or convalescent COVID-19. The donor label of this sample is uncertain.

This clone was seen a few times. V usage is TRBV27 and J usage is TRBJ2-5, with 9 positions matching TRBD2. CDR1 and CDR2 from the germline V gene are MNHEY and SMNVEV (reference sequence). The CDR3 is 13 residues long. V dropped 4 bases and J dropped 5; count of bases not matched to a gene: 2. CDR3 amino acids: CASSWTSEETQYF. CDR3 coding DNA: TGTGCCAGCAGTTGGACTAGCGAGGAGACCCAGTACTTC.

This chain uses TRBV7-6 with TRBJ2-2; 11 bases align to TRBD2. V gave up 2 bases and J gave up 4 bases; unmatched junction bases: 9. From germline, CDR1 is SGHVS and CDR2 FNYEAQ. CDR3 size: 18 residues. This CDR3 reads CASSLSTSGSFSTGELFF. CDR3 coding DNA: TGTGCCAGCAGCTTATCTACTAGCGGGAGCTTTAGCACCGGGGAGCTGTTTTTT.

The J gene is TRBJ2-4, the V gene TRBV3-1 (or the pseudogene TRBV3-2), with 8 nucleotides matching TRBD1. The ends lost 4 bases at V and 8 bases at J; junction bases unmatched: 7. The CDR3 totals 14 residues. Per the germline V gene, CDR1 is LGHDT and CDR2 is YNNKEL (reference sequence). CDR3 in DNA: TGTGCCAGCAGCCGTTTTGGACAGGGAGACATTCAGTACTTC. Translated, it gives CASSRFGQGDIQYF.

This chain links TRBV7-2 with TRBJ2-2; 10 nucleotides line up with TRBD1. CDR3 length: 15 amino acids. CDR1 is SGHTA and CDR2 is FQGNSA in the germline V gene. With 4 bases clipped from V and 8 bases from J, the junction kept 7 bases outside the gene matches. The CDR3 coding sequence is TGTGCCAGCAGCTCCTCGGGGACAGGGGCGGGGGAGCTGTTTTTT. Translating gives CASSSSGTGAGELFF. Full variable domain (rest looked up from reference TRBV7-2 and TRBJ2-2): GAGVSQSPSNKVTEKGKDVELRCDPISGHTALYWYRQSLGQGLEFLIYFQGNSAPDKSGLPSDRFSAERTGGSVSTLTIQRTQQEDSAVYLCASSSSGTGAGELFFGEGSRLTVL.

This clone has just a few counts. The V and J genes are TRBV18 and TRBJ1-6; 11 bases are a match to TRBD1. J lost 7 bases, V lost 3 bases, and 2 bases had no gene match. CDR3 length equals 15 residues. Germline V gene lookup returns CDR1 KGHSH and CDR2 LQKENI. CDR3 sequence (DNA): TGTGCCAGCTCACCGGACAGGGGGCCAAATTCACCCCTCCACTTT. Translating gives CASSPDRGPNSPLHF.

The J gene is TRBJ1-3, the V gene TRBV6-5; no clear D gene. The CDR3 has 12 amino acids. CDR1 MNHEY and CDR2 SVGAGI come from the germline V gene. Trimming took off 5 bases at V and 5 bases at J, with 7 bases between the two ends. The CDR3 bases are TGTGCCAGCAGTCCTGACAGAAACACCATATATTTT. Its protein is CASSPDRNTIYF.

CDR3 sequence: CASSRQLAEEQFF. DNA of the CDR3: TGTGCCAGCAGTCGACAACTAGCGGAAGAGCAGTTCTTC. The chain joins TRBV12-3 or TRBV12-4 to TRBJ2-1, with 8 bases matching TRBD2. The CDR3 is 13 amino acids. Trimming at V came to 5 bases and at J to 10 bases, leaving 7 bases not matched to a gene.

The V gene is TRBV6-6, the J gene TRBJ2-7; 7 nucleotides align to TRBD1. Losses at the gene ends were 11 bases for V and 4 bases for J; bases not matched to a gene: 11. The germline V gene encodes CDR1 MNHNY and CDR2 SVGAGI (reference sequence). The CDR3 is made up of 13 amino acids. This CDR3 reads CAADSGTEYEQYF. The CDR3 DNA reads as TGTGCCGCGGACTCCGGGACAGAGTACGAGCAGTACTTC.